The 17 T cell receptor beta chains in this list originate from one sample, sequenced in a study of Tregs in tolerant kidney transplant recipients. Related graft donors supplied nonmyeloablative bone marrow transplants, and mixed chimerism was transient. The repertoire was sequenced with immunoSEQ multiplex PCR; TCRdb's copy has only in-frame clones and lacks some. The profile shows 75,000 to 100,000 clones, roughly 93% of them singletons. This material consisted of CD4+ T cells from blood (PBMCs), taken 12 months after the transplant. Receptor source: a human patient who received a combined kidney and bone marrow transplant. Some T cells may have originated in the graft donor.

V is TRBV28 and J is TRBJ2-3; 8 bases line up with TRBD2. The germline V gene has CDR1 MDHEN and CDR2 SYDVKM. The CDR3 runs 16 residues. Trimming cost V 10 bases and J 7 bases; bases outside gene matches: 19. CDR3 sequence: CANKPGGPRSIHTQYF. Written as DNA, the CDR3 is TGTGCCAACAAACCGGGGGGGCCGAGGTCCATCCATACGCAGTATTTT.

This clone was detected only once. The chain couples TRBV4-1 to TRBJ2-3, with 9 bases lining up with TRBD1. The CDR3 runs to 17 residues. With 3 bases clipped from V and 1 base from J, the junction kept 8 bases outside the gene matches. Germline-derived CDR1 and CDR2 are MGHRA and YSYEKL. The CDR3 sequence is CASSHLWTGDGTDTQYF. CDR3 coding DNA: TGCGCCAGCAGCCACCTTTGGACAGGGGATGGCACAGATACGCAGTATTTT.

The table lists this clone with a count of one. The V gene is TRBV6-1, the J gene TRBJ1-1; 7 bases are shared with TRBD1. V lost 4 bases to trimming and J lost 1 base; unmatched junction nucleotides: 3. Germline CDR1 MNHNS, CDR2 SASEGT. The CDR3 has 14 amino acids. The CDR3: CASSAGQTNTEAFF. The CDR3 region has the DNA TGTGCCAGCAGTGCGGGACAGACGAACACTGAAGCTTTCTTT.

The rearrangement uses TRBV5-1 and TRBJ2-3, with D possibly being TRBD2 (6 bases). This CDR3 spans 13 amino acids. Germline V gives CDR1 SGHRS, CDR2 YFSETQ. Trimming took 4 bases from V and 4 from J, leaving 10 bases between them. The CDR3 is CASSRTGADTQYF. In nucleotides, the CDR3 is TGCGCCAGCAGCCGTACGGGGGCAGATACGCAGTATTTT.

This chain connects TRBV19 to TRBJ2-3; possibly TRBD1 for D (5 bases). The CDR3 is 19 residues long. The V gene lost 1 base and the J gene lost 3 bases, with 23 bases spanning the gap. Looked up from germline, CDR1 is LNHDA and CDR2 is SQIVND (reference sequence). For the CDR3, the DNA is TGTGCCAGTAGTATAGGACAGCGAGAGTCAGCCTTTTGGACAGATACGCAGTATTTT. It codes for CASSIGQRESAFWTDTQYF.

This clone has only one observation. The rearrangement uses TRBV6-1 and TRBJ2-1, with 7 bases fitting TRBD1. Germline lookup yields CDR1 MNHNS and CDR2 SASEGT. Trimming at V came to 7 bases and at J to 2 bases, leaving 8 bases not matched to a gene. The CDR3 sequence is 15 residues long. The CDR3 DNA reads as TGTGCCAGCAAGTTACAGGGGCAAGCCTACAATGAGCAGTTCTTC. Its translation: CASKLQGQAYNEQFF.

V and J are TRBV5-1 and TRBJ2-3, with 7 bases matching TRBD1. Germline trimming cut 7 bases from V and 2 bases from J; bases unmatched to any gene: 10. The CDR3 extends over 15 amino acids. Germline V gene lookup returns CDR1 SGHRS and CDR2 YFSETQ. CDR3 in amino acids: CASPPPTGTTDTQYF. In nucleotides, the CDR3 is TGCGCCAGCCCCCCGCCGACAGGGACCACAGATACGCAGTATTTT. The full variable domain, rest sourced from reference TRBV5-1 and TRBJ2-3, is KAGVTQTPRYLIKTRGQQVTLSCSPISGHRSVSWYQQTPGQGLQFLFEYFSETQRNKGNFPGRFSGRQFSNSRSEMNVSTLELGDSALYLCASPPPTGTTDTQYFGPGTRLTVL.

The chain uses TRBV7-6 and TRBJ2-7, with 8 bases lining up with TRBD1. The V and J ends lost 1 base and 5 bases, in that order; junction bases with no gene match: 7. The CDR3 sequence is 15 residues long. Germline V gene sequence: CDR1 SGHVS, CDR2 FNYEAQ. The CDR3 DNA is TGTGCCAGCAGCTTAGGGGCAGGGGGCCTTAACGAGCAGTACTTC. Protein sequence: CASSLGAGGLNEQYF.

The V call is TRBV7-9, the J call TRBJ2-7; D ambiguous. The CDR3 consists of 14 residues. The ends were cut back, 4 bases at V and 4 bases at J, with 14 bases in the middle. Germline assignment: CDR1 SEHNR and CDR2 FQNEAQ (reference sequence). The CDR3 protein is CASSSWRSLYEQYF. The CDR3, as DNA: TGTGCCAGCAGCTCATGGAGAAGTCTTTACGAGCAGTACTTC.

The rearrangement links TRBV10-3 to TRBJ2-5; a weak D match, TRBD2 (5 bases). The germline V gene encodes CDR1 ENHRY and CDR2 SYGVKD. The V and J ends lost 2 bases and 5 bases respectively, with 15 bases between them. CDR3 length: 15 residues. The CDR3 sequence: CAISEGGEIWETQYF. CDR3 DNA: TGTGCCATCAGTGAGGGAGGCGAAATTTGGGAGACCCAGTACTTC.

The chain is built from TRBV27 and TRBJ1-2; TRBD1 matches 8 bases. V lost 6 bases to trimming and J lost 4 bases; unmatched junction nucleotides: 4. This CDR3 contains 13 residues. Germline CDR1 and CDR2: MNHEY and SMNVEV (reference sequence). The CDR3 nucleotides are TGTGCCAGCAGCCGACAGGGGACCTATGGCTACACCTTC. As protein: CASSRQGTYGYTF.

The chain is built from TRBV7-9 and TRBJ2-3; D gene uncertain. Between the trimmed V and J ends, which lost 0 bases and 6 bases, there was a span of 7 bases. The germline CDR1 and CDR2 sequences are SEHNR and FQNEAQ (reference sequence). This CDR3 comprises 13 residues. CDR3 loop: CASSLAIADTQYF. The CDR3 DNA is TGTGCCAGCAGCTTAGCGATCGCGGATACGCAGTATTTT.

The chain uses TRBV4-1 and TRBJ1-3; weak D call: TRBD1 (6 bases). Per the germline V gene, CDR1 is MGHRA and CDR2 is YSYEKL. V lost 1 base and J 1 base, leaving 17 bases between the germline ends. The CDR3 spans 18 residues. The CDR3 DNA follows: TGCGCCAGCAGCCAAGCCTTCGGGGGGCTGTTTTCTGGAAACACCATATATTTT. The encoded protein is CASSQAFGGLFSGNTIYF.

V usage is TRBV5-1 and J usage is TRBJ2-5; D is perhaps TRBD2 (6 bases). This CDR3 contains 14 residues. V dropped 5 bases and J dropped 5 bases, with 16 bases sitting between them. The germline CDR1 and CDR2 sequences are SGHRS and YFSETQ. CDR3 sequence (DNA): TGCGCCAGCAGTGCCTTCTCCGGAGGGGAGACCCAGTACTTC. This translates into CASSAFSGGETQYF.

The rearrangement uses TRBV19 and TRBJ2-7, with 9 bases that match TRBD1. V was clipped by 5 bases and J by 2 bases; unmatched bases: 7. The germline V gene has CDR1 LNHDA and CDR2 SQIVND (reference sequence). CDR3 size: 15 residues. CDR3 region: CASSLRDREAYEQYF. The CDR3 coding sequence is TGTGCCAGTAGTCTCCGGGACAGGGAGGCCTACGAGCAGTACTTC.

The chain recombines TRBV15 with TRBJ1-2; D not certain. Trimming removed 1 base from V and 5 bases from J, with 11 bases in between. The CDR3 has 14 amino acids. Germline assignment: CDR1 LNHNV and CDR2 YYDKDF (reference sequence). This CDR3 reads CATSRVSSDYGYTF. The CDR3 DNA sequence: TGTGCCACCAGCAGAGTTAGCAGCGATTATGGCTACACCTTC.

In its sample, this clone was seen once. V and J are TRBV10-2 and TRBJ2-7; 7 nucleotides agree with TRBD1. The CDR3 length is 13 residues. The germline gives CDR1 WSHSY, CDR2 SAAADI. The V segment lost 5 bases and the J segment 4 bases; nucleotides outside the gene matches: 5. The CDR3, as DNA: TGCGCCAGCAGTAGGGGACAGAAATACGAGCAGTACTTC. The encoded protein is CASSRGQKYEQYF.